This entry lists 15 T cell receptor beta chains sequenced from one sample in a study of Tregs in tolerant kidney transplant recipients (dated by TCRdb to the late 2010s). The method behind the library was the immunoSEQ multiplex PCR assay. Drawn from immuneACCESS, this table holds only the in-frame rearrangements with V and J called that TCRdb kept. Clones are partly lost; checked studies trace under half to an unresolved V gene and leave the rest unexplained. This sample's clone table shows roughly 50,000 clones. The ten most abundant clones make up about 0.83% of the sample. The time point label for this specimen denotes: blood sample drawn before combined kidney and bone marrow transplant. This material consisted of CD4+ T cells from blood, taken before the transplant. These receptors were collected from a human donor who received a combined kidney and bone marrow transplant.

Details on this clone: With the read ending 3 residues before the CDR3 end, the germline J gene is used to fill in that end. This chain joins TRBV6-1 and TRBJ1-1; 11 bases are a match to TRBD1. The germline V gene encodes CDR1 MNHNS and CDR2 SASEGT. With V trimmed by 1 base and J by 1 base, 11 bases remained unmatched. CDR3 length equals 19 residues. CDR3 protein: CASSEGLGQGARGNTEAFF. The CDR3 DNA, read in part, is TGTGCCAGCAGTGAAGGACTAGGACAGGGGGCGAGAGGGAACACTGAA.

As regards this clone: The read terminates 3 residues ahead of where the CDR3 ends, so the germline J gene completes it. V usage is TRBV7-9 and J usage is TRBJ1-1, with D perhaps TRBD1 (5 bases). From germline, CDR1 is SEHNR and CDR2 FQNEAQ (reference sequence). The CDR3 runs to 14 residues. This CDR3 is CASSLAAGLPGAFF. CDR3 DNA, as far as it was read: TGTGCCAGCAGCTTAGCGGCAGGGCTGCCTGGG. Full variable domain (remainder filled in from reference TRBV7-9 and TRBJ1-1): DTGVSQNPRHKITKRGQNVTFRCDPISEHNRLYWYRQTLGQGPEFLTYFQNEAQLEKSRLLSDRFSAERPKGSFSTLEIQRTEQGDSAMYLCASSLAAGLPGAFFGQGTRLTVV.

Of note for this clone: The read comes to an end 3 residues before the CDR3 does, leaving the germline J gene to fill in the end. This chain joins TRBV18 and TRBJ2-7; TRBD1 aligns across 8 bases. Losses at the gene ends were 0 bases for V and 5 bases for J; bases not matched to a gene: 9. From germline, CDR1 is KGHSH and CDR2 LQKENI. The length of the CDR3 is 16 residues. The sequenced CDR3 bases are TGTGCCAGCTCACCACCGAACCAGGGGGCTGTCAACGAG. Encoded protein: CASSPPNQGAVNE. The whole CDR3 reads CASSPPNQGAVNEQYF.

In the case of this clone: The CDR3 end lies 3 residues beyond the end of the read and is filled in from the germline J gene. The chain recombines TRBV18 with TRBJ2-1, with a possible D match to TRBD1 (6 bases). The CDR3 is 14 amino acids. Trimming took 3 bases from V and 2 from J, leaving 8 bases between them. The germline gives CDR1 KGHSH, CDR2 LQKENI. CDR3 bases read: TGTGCCAGCTCACCGGACAGAGCCTACAATGAG. Translating gives CASSPDRAYNE. The CDR3, in full, reads CASSPDRAYNEQFF.

Turning to this clone: The read ends 3 residues before the CDR3 terminus; that terminus is restored from the germline J gene. V gene TRBV29-1 combines with J gene TRBJ2-3; 7 bases match TRBD2. V shed 2 bases and J 2 bases; nucleotides not matched to a gene: 1. The CDR3 spans 13 residues. Germline assignment: CDR1 SQVTM and CDR2 ANQGSEA. The CDR3 sequence: CSVERLATDTQYF. The CDR3 bases that were read are TGCAGCGTTGAACGACTAGCCACAGATACG.

Notes on this clone: The read ends 3 residues shy of where the CDR3 ends; the end is completed using the germline J gene. The chain joins TRBV18 to TRBJ2-7; TRBD1 might be the D (6 bases). This CDR3 is 16 amino acids long. With 0 bases removed from V and 4 bases from J, the gap between germline ends came to 16 bases. Germline lookup yields CDR1 KGHSH and CDR2 LQKENI. CDR3 DNA, as far as it was read: TGTGCCAGCTCACCACCCCCGGGACACGGTCCGTACGAG. Translated: CASSPPPGHGPYE. The complete CDR3 protein is CASSPPPGHGPYEQYF.

For this clone: The read terminates 3 residues before the CDR3 end, so the remaining end is supplied by the germline J gene. The J gene is TRBJ2-1, the V gene TRBV20-1; TRBD1 might be the D (6 bases). This CDR3 region has 14 residues. Trimming removed 6 bases from V and 1 base from J, with 13 bases in between. Germline V gene lookup returns CDR1 DFQATT and CDR2 SNEGSKA (reference sequence). CDR3 DNA (partial): TGCAGTGCCGAAAGGGGGAGATCCTACAATGAG. Translation: CSAERGRSYNE. The whole CDR3 is CSAERGRSYNEQFF.

As to this clone: The read gets to within 3 residues of the CDR3 end, and the germline J gene fills in the rest. The V gene is TRBV5-1, the J gene TRBJ1-5; D is unclear. Trimming took off 3 bases at V and 6 bases at J, with 13 bases between the two ends. CDR1 and CDR2 (germline): SGHRS, YFSETQ. CDR3 size: 14 residues. CDR3 DNA (partial): TGCGCCAGCAGCTCCGATGGTGGTAGTCAGCCC. It yields the protein CASSSDGGSQP. Given in full, the CDR3 is CASSSDGGSQPQHF.

Worth noting for this clone: The CDR3 goes on 3 residues after the read ends, and that part is filled in from the germline J gene. V and J are TRBV7-8 and TRBJ2-3; 7 nucleotides agree with TRBD2. V was pared by 3 bases and J by 7 bases, with 10 bases of the junction left unmatched. The CDR3 is 15 amino acids. CDR1 is SGHVS, CDR2 FQNEAQ, per germline. CDR3 amino acids: CASSLRSASGNTQYF. The CDR3 DNA, read in part, is TGTGCCAGCAGCTTGAGGTCGGCTAGCGGAAATACG.

About this clone itself: The read finishes 3 residues shy of the CDR3 end, and the germline J gene is used to complete it. The rearrangement links TRBV2 to TRBJ2-3; no clear D gene. Germline V lookup: CDR1 SNHLY, CDR2 FYNNEI. V was trimmed by 1 base and J by 6 bases, leaving 5 bases between them. The CDR3 covers 12 residues. The sequenced part of the CDR3 DNA is TGTGCCAGCAGTGAAGTCGGGGATACG. Encoded protein: CASSEVGDT. The whole CDR3 sequence reads CASSEVGDTQYF.

Comments on this clone: The read falls 3 residues short of the CDR3 end, and the missing part is taken from the germline J gene. V usage is TRBV20-1 and J usage is TRBJ2-2; TRBD2 aligns across 9 bases. Germline trimming cut 4 bases from V and 4 bases from J; bases unmatched to any gene: 4. The CDR3 loop spans 14 amino acids. Germline loops: CDR1 DFQATT, CDR2 SNEGSKA (reference sequence). The CDR3 bases that were read are TGCAGTGCTATTAGCGGGAGCGGCACCGGGGAG. It is translated as CSAISGSGTGE. The whole CDR3 sequence is CSAISGSGTGELFF.

In the case of this clone: The missing CDR3 end, 3 residues past where the read stops, is filled in from the germline J gene. V usage is TRBV7-2 and J usage is TRBJ2-2; no clear D gene. CDR1 and CDR2 from the germline V gene are SGHTA and FQGNSA. The CDR3 covers 11 residues. Trimming cost V 5 bases and J 5 bases, with 3 bases left between them. CDR3 bases read: TGTGCCAGCAGCCCGACCGGGGAG. Its protein product is CASSPTGE. The full CDR3 is CASSPTGELFF.

The DNA read from the CDR3 is TGTGCCAGCTCATCAGAGGGCCTCGGCTATGGC. Protein product: CASSSEGLGYG. The whole CDR3 reads CASSSEGLGYGYTF. This sequence joins TRBV18 and TRBJ1-2; D is unclear. Read sequence stops 3 residues before the CDR3 end, and the germline J gene provides the missing end. Germline V lookup: CDR1 KGHSH, CDR2 LQKENI. The ends were cut back, 5 bases at V and 4 bases at J, with 14 bases in the middle. The CDR3 has 14 amino acids.

Worth noting for this clone: The missing CDR3 end, 3 residues past where the read stops, is filled in from the germline J gene. V gene TRBV18 combines with J gene TRBJ1-6; 10 bases are shared with TRBD1. CDR1 is KGHSH, CDR2 LQKENI, per germline. The CDR3 is made up of 13 amino acids. The sequenced CDR3 bases are TGTGCCAGCTCACCTGGACAGGGGGACCCC. Amino acids: CASSPGQGDP. The entire CDR3 is CASSPGQGDPLHF.

About this clone: The read stops 3 residues short of the end of the CDR3; the missing end is completed from the germline J gene. This chain links TRBV7-2 with TRBJ2-7; D is uncertain. CDR1 is SGHTA and CDR2 is FQGNSA in the germline V gene. The CDR3 length is 14 residues. The V and J ends lost 2 bases and 5 bases respectively, with 13 bases between them. CDR3 amino acids: CASSLRLVDDEQYF. CDR3 DNA (partial): TGTGCCAGCAGCTTACGGCTAGTAGATGACGAG.